The 8 T cell receptor beta chains below come from one sample, sequenced in a study of blood T cell repertoires in COVID-19. Using immunoSEQ multiplex PCR, the repertoire was profiled, and TCRdb retains in-frame clones only, with some absent. Of 43,000 or so clones in the sample, approximately 86% were seen once. The sample comprised peripheral blood. These TCRs come from a man aged 55 to 70 with active COVID-19.

The V gene is TRBV12-3 or TRBV12-4, the J gene TRBJ2-1, with D possibly TRBD2 on 5 matching bases. This CDR3 has 13 residues. The germline V and J ends were trimmed by 5 bases and 7 bases, with 12 bases remaining between them. The CDR3 protein is CASSTFTGNEQFF. The CDR3 DNA follows: TGTGCCAGCAGTACTTTCACGGGAAATGAGCAGTTCTTC.

The chain recombines TRBV7-2 with TRBJ1-4, with D possibly matching TRBD1 (5 bases). The CDR3 runs to 16 residues. CDR1 is SGHTA and CDR2 is FQGNSA in the germline V gene. Trimming pared 2 bases from V and 8 bases from J, leaving 18 bases between. Here the CDR3 reads CASSLSPGFRSEKLFF. CDR3 DNA sequence: TGTGCCAGCAGCTTATCTCCAGGGTTCCGGAGCGAAAAACTGTTTTTT.

This clone is a singleton in its sample. The chain is built from TRBV6-6 and TRBJ1-2; possible D gene TRBD1, 5 bases. Germline values: CDR1 MNHNY, CDR2 SVGAGI (reference sequence). Deletions cut 2 bases from V and 4 bases from J, with 14 bases between. This CDR3 has 15 amino acids. CDR3 sequence (DNA): TGTGCCAGCAGTTACGGTTGGGGCGCCGGCTATGGCTACACCTTC. Protein sequence: CASSYGWGAGYGYTF.

The V call is TRBV28, the J call TRBJ1-5; a possible D gene is TRBD1 (5 bases). Germline CDR1 is MDHEN and CDR2 is SYDVKM. The CDR3 covers 14 residues. Trimming removed 5 bases at V and 5 bases at J, with 13 bases between. CDR3 DNA: TGTGCCAGCAGTCCGCGACTAGGGGATCAGCCCCAGCATTTT. It specifies CASSPRLGDQPQHF.

The gene calls are TRBV18 and TRBJ2-7, with 8 bases identical to TRBD1. Per germline, CDR1 KGHSH and CDR2 LQKENI. The CDR3 has 15 residues. Trimming cost V 1 base and J 4 bases; bases outside gene matches: 6. DNA of the CDR3: TGTGCCAGCTCACCACTAGGACAGGGCCCTTACGAGCAGTACTTC. Amino acid sequence: CASSPLGQGPYEQYF.

The chain carries TRBV11-3 and TRBJ2-3; 7 nucleotides line up with TRBD1. V gave up 4 bases and J gave up 4 bases; unmatched junction bases: 14. Looked up from germline, CDR1 is SGHNT and CDR2 is YENEEA. The CDR3 contains 17 residues. The CDR3 DNA reads TGTGCCAGCAGCTCGGGACAACCGGGACAGAAAGCAGATACGCAGTATTTT. This translates into CASSSGQPGQKADTQYF.

CDR3 DNA: TGTGCCAGCAGCTTAGCCGAACAGGGCGGAAGGAAGCCCCAGCATTTT. The encoded protein is CASSLAEQGGRKPQHF. This chain joins TRBV7-2 and TRBJ1-5; D is perhaps TRBD1 (6 bases). Trimming removed 0 bases from V and 8 bases from J, with 17 bases in between. The germline V gene encodes CDR1 SGHTA and CDR2 FQGNSA. The CDR3 is 16 residues long.

The chain joins TRBV28 to TRBJ2-3, with 12 positions matching TRBD2. There are 16 residues in the CDR3. Germline V gene data show CDR1 as MDHEN and CDR2 as SYDVKM. J was trimmed by 4 bases and V by 6 bases; bases with no gene match: 8. This chain's CDR3 is CASSPGLAGLADTQYF. CDR3 nucleotide sequence: TGTGCCAGCAGCCCCGGACTAGCGGGATTGGCAGATACGCAGTATTTT.